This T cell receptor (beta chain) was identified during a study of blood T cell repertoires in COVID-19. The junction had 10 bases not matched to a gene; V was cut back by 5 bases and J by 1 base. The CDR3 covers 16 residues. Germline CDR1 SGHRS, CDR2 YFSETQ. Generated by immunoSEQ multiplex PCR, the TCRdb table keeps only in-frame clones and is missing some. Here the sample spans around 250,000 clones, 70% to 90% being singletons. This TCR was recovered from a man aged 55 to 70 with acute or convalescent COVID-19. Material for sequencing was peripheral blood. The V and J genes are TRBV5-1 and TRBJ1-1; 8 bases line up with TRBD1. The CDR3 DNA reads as TGCGCCAGCAGATCCCAGGGGGCGGCGGGGAACACTGAAGCTTTCTTT. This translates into CASRSQGAAGNTEAFF. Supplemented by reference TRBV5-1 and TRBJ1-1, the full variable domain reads KAGVTQTPRYLIKTRGQQVTLSCSPISGHRSVSWYQQTPGQGLQFLFEYFSETQRNKGNFPGRFSGRQFSNSRSEMNVSTLELGDSALYLCASRSQGAAGNTEAFFGQGTRLTVV.